A selection of T cell receptor beta chains follows, all from one sample in a study of metastatic and nonmetastatic thyroid tumors. TCRdb reanalyzed the PCR reads with MiXCR. The sample lists roughly 5,900 clones; around a third were seen once. Sequencing was carried out using adjacent normal tissue. The receptors were sampled from a male donor with papillary thyroid cancer or a benign thyroid nodule (not recorded which). Some clones in this sample may be carry-over from other donors' samples. Each CDR3 is given with its conserved first and last residue. The D gene is left open where the match is weak. Expanded clones get a size class; other rows say once, few or many, or leave the size out.

V gene: TRBV5-8; J gene: TRBJ1-2; D gene: TRBD1; clone size: .; CDR3 DNA: TGTGCCAGCAGCTTTCCAGGGGGGGCCTATGGCTACACCTTC; CDR3 protein: CASSFPGGAYGYTF
V gene: TRBV6-2/TRBV6-3; J gene: TRBJ2-7; D gene: TRBD2; clone size: large; CDR3 DNA: TGTGCCAGTAAAAATAGCGGGACCTCCTACGAGCAGTACTTC; CDR3 protein: CASKNSGTSYEQYF
V gene: TRBV2; J gene: TRBJ2-7; D gene: .; clone size: few; CDR3 DNA: TGTGCCAGCAGGTCCGGGCAGGGCGTGGACGAGCAGTACTTC; CDR3 protein: CASRSGQGVDEQYF
V gene: TRBV5-1; J gene: TRBJ2-3; D gene: TRBD2; clone size: .; CDR3 DNA: TGCGCCAGTAGGCGGAGAGCGGGGAGCACAGATACGCAGTATTTT; CDR3 protein: CASRRRAGSTDTQYF
V gene: TRBV28; J gene: TRBJ1-5; D gene: .; clone size: few; CDR3 DNA: TGTGCCAGCAGTTTGCCCAAAGCCTCAAATCAGCCCCAACATTTT; CDR3 protein: CASSLPKASNQPQHF
V gene: TRBV2; J gene: TRBJ2-7; D gene: .; clone size: .; CDR3 DNA: TGTGTCAGCGCCCCGGGACTTGGCTACGAGCAGTACTTC; CDR3 protein: CVSAPGLGYEQYF
V gene: TRBV5-1; J gene: TRBJ1-1; D gene: .; clone size: .; CDR3 DNA: TGCGCCAGCAGTATGGGTTCCTACACTGAAGCTTTCTTT; CDR3 protein: CASSMGSYTEAFF
V gene: TRBV4-2; J gene: TRBJ2-2; D gene: .; clone size: .; CDR3 DNA: TGTGCCAGCAGCCAAGAGGCTAGACATAACACCGGGGAGCTGTTTTTT; CDR3 protein: CASSQEARHNTGELFF
V gene: TRBV7-3; J gene: TRBJ1-6; D gene: .; clone size: .; CDR3 DNA: TGTGCCAGCAGCTTAATACCTGACAGTTCACCCCTCCACTTT; CDR3 protein: CASSLIPDSSPLHF
V gene: TRBV24-1; J gene: TRBJ2-2; D gene: TRBD2; clone size: .; CDR3 DNA: TGTGCCACCAGTGCCGGGACTAGCGGGAGTCGGGGCGGGGAGCTGTTTTTT; CDR3 protein: CATSAGTSGSRGGELFF
V gene: TRBV12-3/TRBV12-4; J gene: TRBJ1-6; D gene: .; clone size: .; CDR3 DNA: TGTGCCAGCAGTTTAGGGGGAGGAGGGAATTCACCCCTCCACTTT; CDR3 protein: CASSLGGGGNSPLHF
V gene: TRBV6-2/TRBV6-3; J gene: TRBJ2-1; D gene: .; clone size: few; CDR3 DNA: TGTGCCAGCAGTTACAGGGAATGGAGTACCTACAATGAGCAGTTCTTC; CDR3 protein: CASSYREWSTYNEQFF
V gene: TRBV24-1; J gene: TRBJ2-5; D gene: .; clone size: .; CDR3 DNA: TGTGCCACCAGTGATTTGCAGGGAGCAAGCGAGACCCAGTACTTC; CDR3 protein: CATSDLQGASETQYF
V gene: TRBV24-1; J gene: TRBJ2-3; D gene: .; clone size: few; CDR3 DNA: TGTGCCACCAGTGATTTGCCCCAGGCGCCTTTGGATTTT; CDR3 protein: CATSDLPQAPLDF
V gene: TRBV4-1; J gene: TRBJ2-7; D gene: TRBD2; clone size: few; CDR3 DNA: TGCGCCAGCAGCCGCGCCGGGACTAGCGGTAGCGAGCAGTACTTC; CDR3 protein: CASSRAGTSGSEQYF
V gene: TRBV6-1; J gene: TRBJ1-1; D gene: TRBD1; clone size: .; CDR3 DNA: TGTGCCAGCAGAGCGTCGGGACAGATGAACACTGAAGCTTTCTTT; CDR3 protein: CASRASGQMNTEAFF
V gene: TRBV12-3/TRBV12-4; J gene: TRBJ1-2; D gene: .; clone size: .; CDR3 DNA: TGTGCCAGCAGTTTAGGTCCCCGGGGGTATGGCTACACCTTC; CDR3 protein: CASSLGPRGYGYTF
V gene: TRBV11-2; J gene: TRBJ1-1; D gene: TRBD1; clone size: medium-sized; CDR3 DNA: TGTGCCAGCAGTATTGGGGGGACAGCTACTGAAGCTTTCTTT; CDR3 protein: CASSIGGTATEAFF
V gene: TRBV27; J gene: TRBJ2-1; D gene: TRBD1; clone size: few; CDR3 DNA: TGTGCCAGCAGTCTGGACAGGGGCTCCAATGAGCAGTTCTTC; CDR3 protein: CASSLDRGSNEQFF
V gene: TRBV6-1; J gene: TRBJ1-4; D gene: .; clone size: .; CDR3 DNA: TGTGCCAGCACCAACCGGGGACTGGGAGGAGAAAAACTGTTTTTT; CDR3 protein: CASTNRGLGGEKLFF
V gene: TRBV7-3; J gene: TRBJ1-1; D gene: .; clone size: .; CDR3 DNA: TGTGCCAGCAGCCTAACAGGGACTGCTGAAGCTTTCTTT; CDR3 protein: CASSLTGTAEAFF
V gene: TRBV6-2/TRBV6-3; J gene: TRBJ2-7; D gene: TRBD1; clone size: .; CDR3 DNA: TGTGCCAGCAGTTACTCAACAGGGGGCTACGAGCAGTACTTC; CDR3 protein: CASSYSTGGYEQYF
V gene: TRBV6-6; J gene: TRBJ2-1; D gene: TRBD2; clone size: hyperexpanded; CDR3 DNA: TGTGCCAGCAGTTACAGCGGGGATGAGCAGTTCTTC; CDR3 protein: CASSYSGDEQFF
V gene: TRBV2; J gene: TRBJ2-1; D gene: .; clone size: large; CDR3 DNA: TGTGCCAGCAGGGGTAGCCCAGGGACCTACAATGAGCAGTTCTTC; CDR3 protein: CASRGSPGTYNEQFF
V gene: TRBV9; J gene: TRBJ2-2; D gene: .; clone size: .; CDR3 DNA: TGTGCCAGCAGCGTAGACTGGCCGGGCGGGGAGCTGTTTTTT; CDR3 protein: CASSVDWPGGELFF
V gene: TRBV2; J gene: TRBJ2-3; D gene: TRBD2; clone size: .; CDR3 DNA: TGTGCCAGCAGGCTAAGGACTAGCGTGGGGAACACAGACACGCAGTATTTT; CDR3 protein: CASRLRTSVGNTDTQYF
V gene: TRBV11-1; J gene: TRBJ2-5; D gene: TRBD2; clone size: .; CDR3 DNA: TGTGCCAGCAGCCGAACTAGCGGGGGGGAAGAGACCCAGTACTTC; CDR3 protein: CASSRTSGGEETQYF
V gene: TRBV5-1; J gene: TRBJ1-1; D gene: TRBD1; clone size: .; CDR3 DNA: TGCGCCAGCAGCGAGACAGGGGGGCAAGACACTGAAGCTTTCTTT; CDR3 protein: CASSETGGQDTEAFF
V gene: TRBV4-2; J gene: TRBJ2-7; D gene: TRBD2; clone size: .; CDR3 DNA: TGTGCCAGCAGCCAAGAGCGGGGGAGAAGGTCCCCTAACTACGAGCAGTACTTC; CDR3 protein: CASSQERGRRSPNYEQYF
V gene: TRBV28; J gene: TRBJ2-5; D gene: .; clone size: once; CDR3 DNA: TGTGCCAGCAGTCTCCGTTCAAGCGGTAACCAAGAGACCCAGTACTTC; CDR3 protein: CASSLRSSGNQETQYF
V gene: TRBV7-2; J gene: TRBJ2-7; D gene: .; clone size: few; CDR3 DNA: TGTGCCAGCAGCTTATCTGGCTCCGAGCAGTACTTC; CDR3 protein: CASSLSGSEQYF
V gene: TRBV27; J gene: TRBJ2-2; D gene: TRBD2; clone size: .; CDR3 DNA: TGTGCCAGCAGTTTATGGCCTTCCGGGGGGGGGGAGCTGTTTTTT; CDR3 protein: CASSLWPSGGGELFF
V gene: TRBV6-4; J gene: TRBJ2-3; D gene: TRBD1; clone size: .; CDR3 DNA: TGTGCCAGCAGTGGGACAGGGGGCGCAGATACGCAGTATTTT; CDR3 protein: CASSGTGGADTQYF
V gene: TRBV6-1; J gene: TRBJ1-5; D gene: .; clone size: .; CDR3 DNA: TGTGCCAGCAGTGCCCGGCCAGGGGAAGAACCCCAGCATTTT; CDR3 protein: CASSARPGEEPQHF
V gene: TRBV27; J gene: TRBJ2-7; D gene: TRBD2; clone size: .; CDR3 DNA: TGTGCCAGCAGTTTGGCCGTCCCTCTAGCGGGATTTAGTTACGAGCAGTACTTC; CDR3 protein: CASSLAVPLAGFSYEQYF
V gene: TRBV3-1; J gene: TRBJ1-6; D gene: .; clone size: medium-sized; CDR3 DNA: TGTGCCAGCAGCCAAGATATGGGGGGCACCCTCCACTTT; CDR3 protein: CASSQDMGGTLHF
V gene: TRBV28; J gene: TRBJ1-2; D gene: .; clone size: few; CDR3 DNA: TGTGCCAGCAGTTCAAACACCCGGCAGGGGTCTATGTCAGGCTACACCTTC; CDR3 protein: CASSSNTRQGSMSGYTF
V gene: TRBV11-2; J gene: TRBJ2-3; D gene: .; clone size: .; CDR3 DNA: TGTGCCAGCAGCGTACTACCGGGACTGAGGGATACGCAGTATTTT; CDR3 protein: CASSVLPGLRDTQYF
V gene: TRBV11-2; J gene: TRBJ2-3; D gene: .; clone size: .; CDR3 DNA: TGTGCCAGCAGCTTAGAAACAGCAAATACGCAGTATTTT; CDR3 protein: CASSLETANTQYF
V gene: TRBV10-3; J gene: TRBJ1-2; D gene: .; clone size: large; CDR3 DNA: TGTGCCATCGGGCAGACAGGTACGGATGGCTACACCTTC; CDR3 protein: CAIGQTGTDGYTF
V gene: TRBV6-1; J gene: TRBJ2-2; D gene: TRBD2; clone size: .; CDR3 DNA: TGTGCCAGCACCGGACTAGCGGGGGACATCGGGGAGCTGTTTTTT; CDR3 protein: CASTGLAGDIGELFF
V gene: TRBV30; J gene: TRBJ1-2; D gene: .; clone size: .; CDR3 DNA: TGTGCCGGCAGGGTGGGGGTAACGTTCGGCTACACCTTC; CDR3 protein: CAGRVGVTFGYTF
V gene: TRBV19; J gene: TRBJ1-4; D gene: .; clone size: .; CDR3 DNA: TGTGCCACCTACAGGGAAAAACTGTTTTTT; CDR3 protein: CATYREKLFF
V gene: TRBV27; J gene: TRBJ2-1; D gene: TRBD2; clone size: few; CDR3 DNA: TGTGCCAGCAGTTCTGCCCTAGCGGGGGGCTCCTACAATGAGCAGTTCTTC; CDR3 protein: CASSSALAGGSYNEQFF
V gene: TRBV7-3; J gene: TRBJ1-1; D gene: .; clone size: .; CDR3 DNA: TGTGCCAGCAGCTTAACGGGGGCAGGTACTGAAGCTTTCTTT; CDR3 protein: CASSLTGAGTEAFF
V gene: TRBV15; J gene: TRBJ1-1; D gene: TRBD1; clone size: .; CDR3 DNA: TGTGCCACCAGCACTAGCGGACAGGTTGAAGCTTTCTTT; CDR3 protein: CATSTSGQVEAFF
V gene: TRBV4-2; J gene: TRBJ1-6; D gene: .; clone size: .; CDR3 DNA: TGTGCCAGCAGCCAAGATCAAGAGGGGAAGCATTCACCCCTCCACTTT; CDR3 protein: CASSQDQEGKHSPLHF